These T cell receptor beta chains were read from a single sample in a study of cytomegalovirus exposure and HLA in healthy donors. The repertoire was sequenced with immunoSEQ multiplex PCR; TCRdb's copy has only in-frame clones and lacks some. The table shows hundreds of thousands of clones, with just over 75% occurring only once. The material sequenced was PBMCs. The source of these receptors is a man aged 18 to 30 in good health and CMV-seronegative. Each CDR3 is given with its conserved first and last residue. D genes are given only for firm matches. Clone size appears in some rows only: once, few, many, or a class for an expanded clone.

>TRBV13|NA|TRBJ2-3|TRBD2|15
CASSLSPSGRDTQYF
TGTGCCAGCAGCTTAAGCCCTAGCGGGAGGGATACGCAGTATTTT
>TRBV30|once|TRBJ1-5|NA|17
CAWSVMVGPGSNQPQHF
TGCGCCTGGAGTGTAATGGTAGGCCCGGGGAGCAATCAGCCCCAGCATTTT
>TRBV6-4|NA|TRBJ2-7|TRBD1|19
CASSDPKIQDRGPSYEQYF
TGTGCCAGCAGTGACCCGAAAATCCAAGACAGGGGGCCATCATACGAGCAGTACTTC
>TRBV6-5|NA|TRBJ2-5|NA|13
CASRQQGGETQYF
TGTGCCAGCAGACAACAGGGAGGGGAGACCCAGTACTTC
>TRBV27|few|TRBJ2-5|TRBD2|16
CASSLSSSGSVETQYF
TGTGCCAGCAGTTTATCCTCTAGCGGGAGCGTGGAGACCCAGTACTTC
>TRBV5-1|NA|TRBJ2-5|TRBD1|15
CASSLGDRGGQTQYF
TGCGCCAGCAGCTTGGGGGACAGGGGGGGACAGACCCAGTACTTC
>TRBV4-1|NA|TRBJ2-7|NA|13
CASSLRVSGEQYF
TGCGCCAGCAGCCTTCGGGTCAGTGGCGAGCAGTACTTC
>TRBV6-1|NA|TRBJ1-5|TRBD1|15
CASSVAGTANQPQHF
TGTGCCAGCAGTGTTGCCGGGACAGCAAATCAGCCCCAGCATTTT
>TRBV5-6|NA|TRBJ2-7|NA|12
CASSSPGYEQYF
TGTGCCAGCAGCTCCCCCGGGTACGAGCAGTACTTC
>TRBV5-4|NA|TRBJ2-5|NA|15
CASSTGDSLQETQYF
TGTGCCAGCAGTACAGGAGACAGTCTCCAAGAGACCCAGTACTTC
>TRBV7-3|NA|TRBJ2-3|TRBD2|16
CASSSGLAGSTDTQYF
TGTGCCAGCAGCTCGGGACTAGCGGGGTCCACAGATACGCAGTATTTT
>TRBV9|NA|TRBJ2-3|TRBD2|16
CASSLGLAGGTDTQYF
TGTGCCAGCAGCTTAGGACTAGCGGGGGGCACAGATACGCAGTATTTT
>TRBV18|few|TRBJ1-1|NA|16
CASSPIEQRGSTEAFF
TGTGCCAGCTCACCAATAGAACAGAGGGGGAGCACTGAAGCTTTCTTT
>TRBV4-2|few|TRBJ2-2|TRBD1|18
CASSQEVSGTGRTGELFF
TGTGCCAGCAGCCAAGAGGTATCGGGGACAGGGCGCACCGGGGAGCTGTTTTTT
>TRBV5-4|NA|TRBJ2-2|TRBD2|17
CASSHGGGLGRAGELFF
TGTGCCAGCAGCCACGGGGGAGGGCTAGGCAGAGCCGGGGAGCTGTTTTTT
>TRBV9|NA|TRBJ2-4|TRBD2|14
CASTRGEAKNIQYF
TGTGCCAGCACCCGGGGGGAAGCCAAAAACATTCAGTACTTC
>TRBV28|NA|TRBJ2-7|NA|13
CASSSLSTYEQYF
TGTGCCAGCAGTTCCCTGAGCACCTACGAGCAGTACTTC
>TRBV27|NA|TRBJ2-7|NA|14
CASSFGTSIYEQYF
TGTGCCAGCAGCTTTGGGACTTCGATCTACGAGCAGTACTTC
>TRBV27|NA|TRBJ1-3|NA|15
CASSLSGGSGNTIYF
TGTGCCAGCAGTTTATCAGGGGGCTCTGGAAACACCATATATTTT
>TRBV4-1|NA|TRBJ2-5|TRBD2|14
CASSQVRTSWEQYF
TGCGCCAGCAGCCAAGTAAGGACTAGTTGGGAGCAGTACTTC
>TRBV4-1|NA|TRBJ1-3|TRBD1|18
CASSLRPTGARDGNTIYF
TGCGCCAGCAGCCTCCGCCCAACAGGGGCCCGGGATGGAAACACCATATATTTT
>TRBV7-3|NA|TRBJ1-1|TRBD1|15
CASSTGQGGNTEAFF
TGTGCCAGCAGCACCGGACAGGGTGGGAACACTGAAGCTTTCTTT
>TRBV5-4|NA|TRBJ1-2|NA|18
CASSLAEYVPGPNYGYTF
TGTGCCAGCAGCTTGGCCGAGTATGTCCCAGGGCCTAACTATGGCTACACCTTC
>TRBV5-1|NA|TRBJ1-3|NA|15
CASSLAARAGNTIYF
TGCGCCAGCAGCTTGGCCGCCAGGGCTGGAAACACCATATATTTT
>TRBV28|NA|TRBJ2-4|TRBD2|14
CASIAGGPANIQYF
TGTGCCAGCATAGCGGGAGGGCCGGCAAACATTCAGTACTTC
>TRBV6-1|NA|TRBJ1-1|NA|14
CASSAYGLNTEAFF
TGTGCCAGCAGTGCGTACGGACTAAACACTGAAGCTTTCTTT
>TRBV6-1|few|TRBJ2-7|TRBD1|14
CASQTGTGMYEQYF
TGTGCCAGCCAGACCGGGACAGGGATGTACGAGCAGTACTTC
>TRBV7-2|NA|TRBJ2-7|NA|13
CASSIGTHREQYF
TGTGCCAGCAGCATCGGGACTCATCGGGAGCAGTACTTC
>TRBV28|NA|TRBJ1-5|TRBD1|14
CASSSPGGQQPQHF
TGTGCCAGCAGTTCCCCAGGGGGACAACAGCCCCAGCATTTT
>TRBV5-1|NA|TRBJ2-2|NA|16
CASSLESGANTGELFF
TGCGCCAGCAGCTTGGAGTCGGGAGCGAACACCGGGGAGCTGTTTTTT
>TRBV5-8|few|TRBJ2-5|TRBD1|15
CASSFGTGEGETQYF
TGTGCCAGCAGCTTCGGGACAGGGGAGGGTGAGACCCAGTACTTC
>TRBV12-5|NA|TRBJ1-2|NA|15
CASGRTPKEGHGYTF
TGTGCTAGTGGTAGGACCCCTAAGGAGGGGCATGGCTACACCTTC
>TRBV2|medium-sized|TRBJ1-5|TRBD1|15
CASSPGTGVGQPQHF
TGTGCCAGCAGCCCCGGGACAGGGGTCGGTCAGCCCCAGCATTTT
>TRBV19|NA|TRBJ2-3|TRBD1|13
CASSSDRADTQYF
TGTGCCAGTAGTTCAGACAGGGCAGATACGCAGTATTTT
>TRBV30|NA|TRBJ1-2|NA|12
CAWRVGRGGYTF
TGTGCCTGGAGGGTGGGCAGAGGGGGCTACACCTTC
>TRBV5-1|NA|TRBJ2-1|TRBD2|16
CASSFRTSGTYNEQFF
TGCGCCAGCAGCTTCCGGACTAGCGGGACCTACAATGAGCAGTTCTTC
>TRBV5-1|NA|TRBJ1-1|TRBD1|15
CASSKRDRGWTEAFF
TGCGCCAGCAGCAAACGGGACAGGGGGTGGACTGAAGCTTTCTTT
>TRBV5-1|NA|TRBJ1-5|TRBD1|16
CASSLGAGQGGKPQHF
TGCGCCAGCAGCTTGGGGGCAGGACAGGGAGGTAAGCCCCAGCATTTT
>TRBV5-1|NA|TRBJ1-2|NA|14
CASSSDQGYYGYTF
TGCGCCAGCAGCTCGGACCAGGGTTACTATGGCTACACCTTC
>TRBV7-6|NA|TRBJ2-7|NA|14
CASSAGQLAYEQYF
TGTGCCAGCAGCGCGGGACAGTTAGCCTACGAGCAGTACTTC
>TRBV2|NA|TRBJ2-7|TRBD1|13
CASSGQGDYEQYF
TGTGCCAGCAGCGGACAGGGGGACTACGAGCAGTACTTC
>TRBV5-1|once|TRBJ2-1|TRBD2|15
CASSLMLAGGNEQFF
TGCGCCAGCAGCTTAATGTTAGCGGGAGGGAATGAGCAGTTCTTC
>TRBV19|NA|TRBJ1-2|NA|16
CASSTRDSWGTDGYTF
TGTGCCAGTAGTACACGGGACTCTTGGGGCACGGATGGCTACACCTTC
>TRBV6-4|NA|TRBJ2-3|TRBD2|18
CASGLSSGRADSTDTQYF
TGTGCCAGTGGACTTTCTAGCGGGAGGGCCGACAGCACAGATACGCAGTATTTT
>TRBV29-1|NA|TRBJ1-1|NA|12
CSVRLLNTEAFF
TGCAGCGTGCGGCTCCTAAACACTGAAGCTTTCTTT
>TRBV6-7|NA|TRBJ2-1|TRBD2|16
CASSYRGLAGLLEQFF
TGTGCCAGCAGTTACCGGGGACTAGCGGGATTGTTGGAGCAGTTCTTC
>TRBV7-9|NA|TRBJ1-1|TRBD1|15
CASSSPDRGNTEAFF
TGTGCCAGCAGCTCCCCGGACAGGGGGAACACTGAAGCTTTCTTT
>TRBV4-2|NA|TRBJ2-1|NA|15
CASSPGGPNSNEQFF
TGTGCCAGCAGCCCCGGGGGGCCTAACTCTAATGAGCAGTTCTTC
>TRBV18|NA|TRBJ2-1|TRBD1|16
CASSPRTGARRVEQFF
TGTGCCAGCTCACCCCGGACAGGGGCCCGCCGGGTTGAGCAGTTCTTC
>TRBV28|NA|TRBJ2-7|TRBD1|17
CASSLGRSPGGGYEQYF
TGTGCCAGCAGTTTAGGAAGATCTCCAGGGGGTGGCTACGAGCAGTACTTC
>TRBV7-6|NA|TRBJ2-7|TRBD2|17
CASGTGEGRSELGEQYF
TGTGCCAGCGGAACCGGGGAGGGGCGGTCGGAACTGGGGGAGCAGTACTTC
>TRBV10-3|NA|TRBJ1-1|TRBD1|15
CAILDPGQPNTEAFF
TGTGCCATCCTAGACCCGGGACAGCCCAACACTGAAGCTTTCTTT